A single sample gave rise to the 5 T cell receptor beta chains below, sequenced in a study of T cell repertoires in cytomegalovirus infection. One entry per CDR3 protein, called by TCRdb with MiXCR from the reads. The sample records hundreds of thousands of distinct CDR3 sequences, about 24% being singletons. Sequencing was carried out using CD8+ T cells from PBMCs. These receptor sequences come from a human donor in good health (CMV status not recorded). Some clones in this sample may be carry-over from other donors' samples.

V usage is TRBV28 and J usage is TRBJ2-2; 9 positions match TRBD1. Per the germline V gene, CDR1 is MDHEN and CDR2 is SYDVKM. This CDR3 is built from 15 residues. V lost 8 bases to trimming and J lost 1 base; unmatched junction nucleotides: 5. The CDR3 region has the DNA TGTGCCAGCTCGGGGACAGGGCTGAACACCGGGGAGCTGTTTTTT. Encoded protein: CASSGTGLNTGELFF.

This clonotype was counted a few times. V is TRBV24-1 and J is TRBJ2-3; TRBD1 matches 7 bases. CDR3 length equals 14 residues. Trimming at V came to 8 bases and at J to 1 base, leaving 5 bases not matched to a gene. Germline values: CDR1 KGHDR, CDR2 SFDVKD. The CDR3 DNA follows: TGTGCCACCAAAGGGGACAGCCGCACAGATACGCAGTATTTT. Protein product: CATKGDSRTDTQYF.

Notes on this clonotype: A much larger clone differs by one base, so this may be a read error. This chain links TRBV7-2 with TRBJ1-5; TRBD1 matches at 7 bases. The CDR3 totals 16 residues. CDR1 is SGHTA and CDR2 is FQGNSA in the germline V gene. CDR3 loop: CASSLLGQYSNQPQNF. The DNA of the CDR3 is TGTGCCAGCAGCTTATTGGGACAGTATAGCAATCAGCCCCAGAATTTT.

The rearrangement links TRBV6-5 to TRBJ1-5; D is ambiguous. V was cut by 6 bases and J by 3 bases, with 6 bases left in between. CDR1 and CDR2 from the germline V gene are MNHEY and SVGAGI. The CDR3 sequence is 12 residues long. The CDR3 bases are TGTGCCAGCAGACAACACAATCAGCCCCAGCATTTT. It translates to CASRQHNQPQHF.

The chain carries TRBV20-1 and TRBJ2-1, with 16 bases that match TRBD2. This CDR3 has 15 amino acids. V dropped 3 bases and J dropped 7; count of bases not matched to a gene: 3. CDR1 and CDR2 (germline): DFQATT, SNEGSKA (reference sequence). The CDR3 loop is CSARGLAGGRNEQFF. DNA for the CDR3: TGCAGTGCTAGGGGACTAGCGGGGGGGAGGAATGAGCAGTTCTTC.